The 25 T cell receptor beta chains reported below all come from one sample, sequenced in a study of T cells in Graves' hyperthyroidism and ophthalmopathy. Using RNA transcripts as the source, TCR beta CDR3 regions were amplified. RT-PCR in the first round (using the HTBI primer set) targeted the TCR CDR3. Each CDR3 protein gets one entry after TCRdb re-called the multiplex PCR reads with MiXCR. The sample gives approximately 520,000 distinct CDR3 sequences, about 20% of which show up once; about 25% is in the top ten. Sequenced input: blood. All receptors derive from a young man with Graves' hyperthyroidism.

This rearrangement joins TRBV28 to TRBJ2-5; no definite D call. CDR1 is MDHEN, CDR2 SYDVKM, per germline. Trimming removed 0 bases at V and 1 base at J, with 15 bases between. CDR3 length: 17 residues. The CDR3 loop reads CASSLWGWIIGQETQYF. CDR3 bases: TGTGCCAGCAGTTTATGGGGCTGGATTATTGGCCAAGAGACCCAGTACTTC. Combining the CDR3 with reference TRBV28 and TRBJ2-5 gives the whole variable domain DVKVTQSSRYLVKRTGEKVFLECVQDMDHENMFWYRQDPGLGLRLIYFSYDVKMKEKGDIPEGYSVSREKKERFSLILESASTNQTSMYLCASSLWGWIIGQETQYFGPGTRLLVL.

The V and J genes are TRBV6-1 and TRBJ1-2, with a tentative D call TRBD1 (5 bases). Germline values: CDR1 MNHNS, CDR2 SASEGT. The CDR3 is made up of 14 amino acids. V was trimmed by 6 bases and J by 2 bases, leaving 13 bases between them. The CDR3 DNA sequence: TGTGCCAGCAGCGATGACAGCGTCAACTATGGCTACACCTTC. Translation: CASSDDSVNYGYTF.

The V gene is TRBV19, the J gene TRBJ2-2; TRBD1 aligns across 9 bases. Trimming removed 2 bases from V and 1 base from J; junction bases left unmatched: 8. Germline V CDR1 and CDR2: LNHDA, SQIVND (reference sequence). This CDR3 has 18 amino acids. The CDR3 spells CASSIWGGGQGNTGELFF. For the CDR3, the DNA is TGTGCCAGTAGTATATGGGGCGGGGGACAGGGGAACACCGGGGAGCTGTTTTTT.

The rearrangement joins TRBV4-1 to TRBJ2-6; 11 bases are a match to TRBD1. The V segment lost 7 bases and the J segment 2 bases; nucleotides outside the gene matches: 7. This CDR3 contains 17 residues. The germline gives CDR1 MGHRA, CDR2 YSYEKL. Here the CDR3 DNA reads TGCGCCAGCACCCAGGACAGGGGGCAGGCTGGGGCCAACGTCCTGACTTTC. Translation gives CASTQDRGQAGANVLTF.

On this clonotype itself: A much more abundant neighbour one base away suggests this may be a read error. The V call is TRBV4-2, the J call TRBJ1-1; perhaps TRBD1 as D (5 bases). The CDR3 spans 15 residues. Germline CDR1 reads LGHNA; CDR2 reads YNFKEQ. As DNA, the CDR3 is TGTGCCAGCAGCCAACCCGTCGTGGAGGACACTGAAGCTTGCTTT. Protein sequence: CASSQPVVEDTEACF.

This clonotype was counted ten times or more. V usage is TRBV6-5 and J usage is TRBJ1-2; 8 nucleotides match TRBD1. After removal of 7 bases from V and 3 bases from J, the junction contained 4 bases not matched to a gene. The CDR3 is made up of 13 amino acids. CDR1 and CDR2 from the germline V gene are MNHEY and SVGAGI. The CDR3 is CASTPDRDYGYTF. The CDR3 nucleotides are TGTGCCAGCACCCCGGACAGGGACTATGGCTACACCTTC.

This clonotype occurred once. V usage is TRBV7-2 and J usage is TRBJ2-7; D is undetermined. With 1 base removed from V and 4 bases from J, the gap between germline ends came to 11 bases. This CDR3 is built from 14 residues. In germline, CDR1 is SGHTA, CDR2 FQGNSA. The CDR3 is CASSLVRNQYEQYF. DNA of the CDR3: TGTGCCAGCAGCTTAGTTCGCAACCAATACGAGCAGTACTTC.

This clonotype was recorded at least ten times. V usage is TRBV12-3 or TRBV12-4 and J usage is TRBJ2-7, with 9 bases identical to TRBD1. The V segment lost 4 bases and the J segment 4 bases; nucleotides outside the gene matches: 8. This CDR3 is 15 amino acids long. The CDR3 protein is CASSSYTGGTYEQYF. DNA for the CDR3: TGTGCCAGCAGTTCCTATACAGGGGGCACTTACGAGCAGTACTTC.

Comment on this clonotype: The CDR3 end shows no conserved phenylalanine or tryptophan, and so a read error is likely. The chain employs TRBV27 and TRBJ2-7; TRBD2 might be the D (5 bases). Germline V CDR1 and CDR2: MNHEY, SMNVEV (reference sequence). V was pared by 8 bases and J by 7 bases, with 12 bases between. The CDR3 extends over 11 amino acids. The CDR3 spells CASARGGEQYS. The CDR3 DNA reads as TGTGCCAGCGCCCGGGGTGGGGAGCAGTACTCC.

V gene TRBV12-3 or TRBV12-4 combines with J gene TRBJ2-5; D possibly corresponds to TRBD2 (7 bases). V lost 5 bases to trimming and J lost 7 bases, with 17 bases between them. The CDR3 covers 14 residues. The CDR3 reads CASSRWGGFGTQYF. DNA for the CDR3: TGTGCCAGCAGTCGCTGGGGGGGCTTCGGGACCCAGTACTTC.

CDR3 sequence reads: CASSQEGLAFGGELFF. CDR3 sequence (DNA): TGTGCCAGCAGCCAAGAGGGACTAGCTTTCGGCGGGGAGCTGTTTTTT. This chain connects TRBV4-2 to TRBJ2-2; TRBD2 matches at 9 bases. V was clipped by 0 bases and J by 7 bases; unmatched bases: 6. The germline CDR1 and CDR2 sequences are LGHNA and YNFKEQ. This CDR3 spans 16 amino acids.

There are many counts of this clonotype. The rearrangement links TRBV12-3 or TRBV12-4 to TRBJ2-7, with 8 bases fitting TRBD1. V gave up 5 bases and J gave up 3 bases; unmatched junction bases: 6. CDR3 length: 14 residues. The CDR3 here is CASSRGQGLYEQYF. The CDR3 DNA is TGTGCCAGCAGTCGCGGACAGGGACTCTACGAGCAGTACTTC.

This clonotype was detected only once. The CDR3 DNA reads as TGCAGTGCGAGTAACCGGGAGGGCCAAATGCAGTACTTC. It codes for CSASNREGQMQYF. V usage is TRBV20-1 and J usage is TRBJ2-7, with 8 bases aligning to TRBD2. Germline loops: CDR1 DFQATT, CDR2 SNEGSKA (reference sequence). The trim removed 6 bases at V and 9 bases at J, leaving 13 bases unmatched. CDR3 length: 13 amino acids.

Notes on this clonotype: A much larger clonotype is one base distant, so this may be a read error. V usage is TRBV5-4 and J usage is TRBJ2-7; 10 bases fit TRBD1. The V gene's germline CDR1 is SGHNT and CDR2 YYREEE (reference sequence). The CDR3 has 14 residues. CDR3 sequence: CACSTDRGTYEQYF. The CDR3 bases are TGTGCCTGCAGCACGGACAGGGGGACCTACGAGCAGTACTTC. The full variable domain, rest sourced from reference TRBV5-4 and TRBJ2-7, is ETGVTQSPTHLIKTRGQQVTLRCSSQSGHNTVSWYQQALGQGPQFIFQYYREEENGRGNFPPRFSGLQFPNYSSELNVNALELDDSALYLCACSTDRGTYEQYFGPGTRLTVT.

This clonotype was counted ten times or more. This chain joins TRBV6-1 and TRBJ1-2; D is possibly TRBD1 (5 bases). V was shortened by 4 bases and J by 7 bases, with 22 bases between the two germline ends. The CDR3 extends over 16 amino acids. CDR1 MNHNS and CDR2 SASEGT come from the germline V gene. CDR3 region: CASSALNYGGSSGYTF. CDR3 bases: TGTGCCAGCAGTGCACTAAACTACGGGGGATCCTCTGGCTACACCTTC.

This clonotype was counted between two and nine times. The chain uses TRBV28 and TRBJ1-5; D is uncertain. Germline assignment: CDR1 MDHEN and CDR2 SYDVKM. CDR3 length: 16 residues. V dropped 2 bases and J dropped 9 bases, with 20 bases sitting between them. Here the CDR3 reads CASSLGQAIGRWPQHF. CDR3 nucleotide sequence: TGTGCCAGCAGTTTAGGGCAGGCCATAGGGAGGTGGCCCCAGCATTTT.

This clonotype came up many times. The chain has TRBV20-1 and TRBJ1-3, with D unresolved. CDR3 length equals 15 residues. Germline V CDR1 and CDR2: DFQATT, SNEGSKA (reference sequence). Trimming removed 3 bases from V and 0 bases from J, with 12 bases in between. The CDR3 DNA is TGCAGTGCTAGTGTGTCCCAGAGCTCTGGAAACACCATATATTTT. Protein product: CSASVSQSSGNTIYF.

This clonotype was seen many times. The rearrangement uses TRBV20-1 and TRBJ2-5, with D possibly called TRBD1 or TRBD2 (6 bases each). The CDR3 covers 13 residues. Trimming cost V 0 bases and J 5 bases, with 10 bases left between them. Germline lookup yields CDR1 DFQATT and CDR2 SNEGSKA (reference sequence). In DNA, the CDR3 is TGCAGTGCTAGAGATTCGGGGGCGGAGACCCAGTACTTC. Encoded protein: CSARDSGAETQYF.

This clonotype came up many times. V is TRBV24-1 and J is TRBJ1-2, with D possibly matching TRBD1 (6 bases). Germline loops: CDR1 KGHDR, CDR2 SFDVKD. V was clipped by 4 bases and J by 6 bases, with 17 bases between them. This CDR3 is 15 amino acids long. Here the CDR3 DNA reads TGTGCCACCAGTGAGAACAGGGTGGGGAAAAATGGCTACACCTTC. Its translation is CATSENRVGKNGYTF.

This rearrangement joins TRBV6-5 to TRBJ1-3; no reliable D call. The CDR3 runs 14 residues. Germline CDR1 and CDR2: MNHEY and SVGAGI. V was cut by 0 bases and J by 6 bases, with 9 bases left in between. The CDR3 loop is CASSYSMWENTIYF. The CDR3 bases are TGTGCCAGCAGTTACTCGATGTGGGAAAACACCATATATTTT.

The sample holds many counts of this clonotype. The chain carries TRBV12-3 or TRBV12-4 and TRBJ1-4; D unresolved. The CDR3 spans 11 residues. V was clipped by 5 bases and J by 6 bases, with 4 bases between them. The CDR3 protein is CASSDDEKLFF. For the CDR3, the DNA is TGTGCCAGCAGTGACGATGAAAAACTGTTTTTT.

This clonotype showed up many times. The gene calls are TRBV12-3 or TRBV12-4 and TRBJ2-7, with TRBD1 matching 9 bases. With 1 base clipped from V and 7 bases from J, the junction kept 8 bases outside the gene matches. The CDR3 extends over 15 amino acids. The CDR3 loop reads CASSLGRDRAWEQYF. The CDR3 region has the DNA TGTGCCAGCAGTTTAGGGCGGGACAGGGCTTGGGAGCAGTACTTC.

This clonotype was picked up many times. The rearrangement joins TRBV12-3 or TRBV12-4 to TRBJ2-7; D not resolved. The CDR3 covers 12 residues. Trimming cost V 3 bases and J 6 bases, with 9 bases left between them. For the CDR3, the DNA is TGTGCCAGCAGTTTCCCCAGGCGCGAGCAGTACTTC. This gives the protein CASSFPRREQYF.

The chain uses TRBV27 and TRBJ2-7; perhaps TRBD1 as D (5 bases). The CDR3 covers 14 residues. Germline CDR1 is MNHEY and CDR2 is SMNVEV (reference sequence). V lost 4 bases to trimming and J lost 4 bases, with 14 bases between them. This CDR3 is CASSSQGHPYEQYF. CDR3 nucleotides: TGTGCCAGCAGTTCCCAGGGCCACCCTTACGAGCAGTACTTC.

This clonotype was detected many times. CDR3 in amino acids: CASSPRQGAKNIQYF. In nucleotides, the CDR3 is TGTGCCAGCAGTCCAAGACAGGGTGCCAAAAACATTCAGTACTTC. V is TRBV28 and J is TRBJ2-4; 7 bases map to TRBD1. The CDR3 consists of 15 residues. The V and J ends lost 5 bases and 1 base, in that order; junction bases with no gene match: 5. Per the germline V gene, CDR1 is MDHEN and CDR2 is SYDVKM.